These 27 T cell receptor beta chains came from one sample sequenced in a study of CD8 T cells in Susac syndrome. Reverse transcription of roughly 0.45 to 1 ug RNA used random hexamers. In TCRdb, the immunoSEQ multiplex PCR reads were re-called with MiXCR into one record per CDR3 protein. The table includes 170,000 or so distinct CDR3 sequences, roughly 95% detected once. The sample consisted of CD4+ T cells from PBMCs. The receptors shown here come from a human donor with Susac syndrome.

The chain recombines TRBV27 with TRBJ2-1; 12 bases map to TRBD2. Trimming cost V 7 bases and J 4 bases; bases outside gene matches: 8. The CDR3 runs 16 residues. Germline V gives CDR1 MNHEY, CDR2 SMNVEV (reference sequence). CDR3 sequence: CASTPSSGRGYNEQFF. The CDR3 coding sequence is TGTGCCAGCACCCCGTCTAGCGGGAGGGGGTACAATGAGCAGTTCTTC.

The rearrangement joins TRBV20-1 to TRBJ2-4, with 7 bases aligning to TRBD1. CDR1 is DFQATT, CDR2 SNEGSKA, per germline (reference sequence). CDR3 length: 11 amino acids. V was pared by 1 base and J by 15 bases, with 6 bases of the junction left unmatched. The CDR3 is CSARGGQSPYF. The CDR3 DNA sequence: TGCAGTGCTAGAGGGGGACAGTCTCCGTACTTC.

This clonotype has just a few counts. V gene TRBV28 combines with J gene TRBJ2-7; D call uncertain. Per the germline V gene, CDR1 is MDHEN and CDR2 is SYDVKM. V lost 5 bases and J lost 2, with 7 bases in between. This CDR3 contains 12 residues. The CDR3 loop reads CASSPGPYEQYF. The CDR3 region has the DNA TGTGCCAGCAGTCCTGGCCCCTACGAGCAGTACTTC.

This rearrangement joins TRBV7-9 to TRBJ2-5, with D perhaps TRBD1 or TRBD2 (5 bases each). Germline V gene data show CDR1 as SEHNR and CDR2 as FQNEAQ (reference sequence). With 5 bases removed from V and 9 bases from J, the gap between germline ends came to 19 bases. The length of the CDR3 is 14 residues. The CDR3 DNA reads TGTGCCAGCAGCCCCCTAGGCGGGTTGGGGGCCCAGTACTTC. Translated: CASSPLGGLGAQYF.

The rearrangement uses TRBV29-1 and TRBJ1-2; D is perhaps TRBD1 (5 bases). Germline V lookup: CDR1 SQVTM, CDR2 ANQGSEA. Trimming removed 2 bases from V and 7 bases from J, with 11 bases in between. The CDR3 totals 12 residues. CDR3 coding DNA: TGCAGCGTTGAAAAGGGGAATCGTGGCTACACCTTC. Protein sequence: CSVEKGNRGYTF. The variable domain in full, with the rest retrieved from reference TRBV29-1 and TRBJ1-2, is SAVISQKPSRDICQRGTSLTIQCQVDSQVTMMFWYRQQPGQSLTLIATANQGSEATYESGFVIDKFPISRPNLTFSTLTVSNMSPEDSSIYLCSVEKGNRGYTFGSGTRLTVV.

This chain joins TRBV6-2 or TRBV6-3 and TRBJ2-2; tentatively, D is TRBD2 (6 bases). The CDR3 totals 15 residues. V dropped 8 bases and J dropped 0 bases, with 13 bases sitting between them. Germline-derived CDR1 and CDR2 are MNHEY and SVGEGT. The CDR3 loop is CASSAGPTNTGELFF. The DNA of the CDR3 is TGTGCCAGCTCGGCGGGACCCACGAACACCGGGGAGCTGTTTTTT.

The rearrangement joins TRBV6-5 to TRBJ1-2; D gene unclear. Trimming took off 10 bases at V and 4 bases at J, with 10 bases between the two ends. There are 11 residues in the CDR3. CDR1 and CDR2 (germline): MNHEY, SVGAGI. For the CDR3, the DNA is TGTGCCACCTATCTCGCCTATGGCTACACCTTC. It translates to CATYLAYGYTF.

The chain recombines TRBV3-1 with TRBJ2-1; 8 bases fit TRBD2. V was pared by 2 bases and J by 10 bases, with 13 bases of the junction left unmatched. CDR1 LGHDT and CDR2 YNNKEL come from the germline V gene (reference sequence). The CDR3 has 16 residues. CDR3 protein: CASSQTRGGGWREQFF. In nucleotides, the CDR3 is TGTGCCAGCAGCCAAACCCGGGGGGGAGGGTGGAGGGAGCAGTTCTTC.

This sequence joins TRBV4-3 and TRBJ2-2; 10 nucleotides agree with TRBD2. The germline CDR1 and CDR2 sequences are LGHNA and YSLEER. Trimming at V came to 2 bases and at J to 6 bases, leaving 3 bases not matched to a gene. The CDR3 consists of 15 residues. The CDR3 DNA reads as TGCGCCAGCAGCCAAAGCGGGAGGGCCCCCGGGGAGCTGTTTTTT. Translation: CASSQSGRAPGELFF.

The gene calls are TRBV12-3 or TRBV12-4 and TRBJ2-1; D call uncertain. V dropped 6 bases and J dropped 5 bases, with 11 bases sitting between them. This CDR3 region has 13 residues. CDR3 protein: CASRLTLDNEQFF. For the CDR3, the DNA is TGTGCCAGCAGACTGACCCTAGACAATGAGCAGTTCTTC.

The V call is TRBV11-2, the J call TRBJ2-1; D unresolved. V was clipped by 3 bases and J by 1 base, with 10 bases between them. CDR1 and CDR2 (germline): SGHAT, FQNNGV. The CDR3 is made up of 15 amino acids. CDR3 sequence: CASSLEFRSYNEQFF. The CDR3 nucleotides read TGTGCCAGCAGCTTGGAATTTCGGTCCTACAATGAGCAGTTCTTC.

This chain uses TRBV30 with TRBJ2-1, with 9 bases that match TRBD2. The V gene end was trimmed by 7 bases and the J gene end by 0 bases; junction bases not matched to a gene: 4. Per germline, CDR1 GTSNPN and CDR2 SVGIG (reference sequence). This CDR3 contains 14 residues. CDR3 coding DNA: TGTGCCTTCGCGACTAGCGGCTCCTACAATGAGCAGTTCTTC. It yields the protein CAFATSGSYNEQFF. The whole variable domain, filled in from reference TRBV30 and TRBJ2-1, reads SQTIHQWPATLVQPVGSPLSLECTVEGTSNPNLYWYRQAAGRGLQLLFYSVGIGQISSEVPQNLSASRPQDRQFILSSKKLLLSDSGFYLCAFATSGSYNEQFFGPGTRLTVL.

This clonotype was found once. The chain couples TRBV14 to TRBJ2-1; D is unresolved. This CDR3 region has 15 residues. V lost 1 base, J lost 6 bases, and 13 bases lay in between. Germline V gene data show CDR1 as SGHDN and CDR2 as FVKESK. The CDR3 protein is CASSQATSGSNEQFF. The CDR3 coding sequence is TGTGCCAGCAGCCAAGCCACCTCTGGCTCCAATGAGCAGTTCTTC.

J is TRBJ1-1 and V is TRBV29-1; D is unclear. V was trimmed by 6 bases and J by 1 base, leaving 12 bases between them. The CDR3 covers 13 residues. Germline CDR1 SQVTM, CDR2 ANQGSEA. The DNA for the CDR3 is TGCAGCGTCACCCCGGGCCCGAACACTGAAGCTTTCTTT. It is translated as CSVTPGPNTEAFF.

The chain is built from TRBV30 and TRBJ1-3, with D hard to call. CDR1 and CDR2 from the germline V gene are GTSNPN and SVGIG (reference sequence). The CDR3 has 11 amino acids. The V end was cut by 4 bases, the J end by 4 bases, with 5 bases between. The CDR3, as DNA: TGTGCCTGGACTCCCGGAAACACCATATATTTT. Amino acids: CAWTPGNTIYF.

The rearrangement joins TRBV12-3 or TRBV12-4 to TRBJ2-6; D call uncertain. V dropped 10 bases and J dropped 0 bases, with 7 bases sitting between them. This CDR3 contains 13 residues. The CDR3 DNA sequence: TGTGCCACCGTGAACTCTGGGGCCAACGTCCTGACTTTC. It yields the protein CATVNSGANVLTF.

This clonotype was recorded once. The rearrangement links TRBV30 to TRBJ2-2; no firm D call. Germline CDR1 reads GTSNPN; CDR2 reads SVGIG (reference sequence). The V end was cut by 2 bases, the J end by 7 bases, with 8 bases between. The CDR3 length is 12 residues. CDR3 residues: CAWSLESGELFF. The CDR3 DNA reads TGTGCCTGGAGTCTGGAGAGCGGGGAGCTGTTTTTT.

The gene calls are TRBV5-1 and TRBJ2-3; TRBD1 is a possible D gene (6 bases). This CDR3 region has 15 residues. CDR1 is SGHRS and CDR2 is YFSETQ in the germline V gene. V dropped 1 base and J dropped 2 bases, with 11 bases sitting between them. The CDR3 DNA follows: TGCGCCAGCAGCTTGACAACAGGGAACACAGATACGCAGTATTTT. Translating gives CASSLTTGNTDTQYF.

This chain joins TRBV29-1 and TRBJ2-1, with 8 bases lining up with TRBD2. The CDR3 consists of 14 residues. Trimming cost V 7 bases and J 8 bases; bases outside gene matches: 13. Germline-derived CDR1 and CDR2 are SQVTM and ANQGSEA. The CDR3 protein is CSAGPLAERHEQFF. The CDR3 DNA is TGCAGCGCCGGGCCACTAGCGGAGAGACATGAGCAGTTCTTC.

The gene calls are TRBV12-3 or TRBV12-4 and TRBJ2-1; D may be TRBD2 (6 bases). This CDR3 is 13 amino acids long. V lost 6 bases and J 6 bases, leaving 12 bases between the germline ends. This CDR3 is CASRGLATNEQFF. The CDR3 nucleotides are TGTGCCAGCAGGGGCCTAGCGACCAATGAGCAGTTCTTC.

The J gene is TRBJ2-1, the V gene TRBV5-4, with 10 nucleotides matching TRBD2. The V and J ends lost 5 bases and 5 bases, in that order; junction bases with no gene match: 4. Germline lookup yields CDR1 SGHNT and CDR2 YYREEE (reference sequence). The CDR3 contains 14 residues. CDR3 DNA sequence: TGTGCCAGCAGACCTAGCGGGAGTAACAATGAGCAGTTCTTC. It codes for CASRPSGSNNEQFF.

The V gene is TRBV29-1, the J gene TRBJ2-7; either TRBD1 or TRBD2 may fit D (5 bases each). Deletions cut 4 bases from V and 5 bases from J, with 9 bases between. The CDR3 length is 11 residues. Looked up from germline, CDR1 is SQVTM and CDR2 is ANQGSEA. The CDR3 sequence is CSVVRGHEQYV. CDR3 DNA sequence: TGCAGCGTTGTTCGGGGCCACGAGCAGTACGTC.

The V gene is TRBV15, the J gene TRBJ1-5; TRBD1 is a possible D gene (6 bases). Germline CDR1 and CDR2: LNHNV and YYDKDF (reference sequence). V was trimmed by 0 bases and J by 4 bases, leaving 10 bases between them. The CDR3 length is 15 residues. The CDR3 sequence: CATSRDRGENQPQHF. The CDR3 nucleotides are TGTGCCACCAGCAGAGATAGGGGGGAAAATCAGCCCCAGCATTTT.

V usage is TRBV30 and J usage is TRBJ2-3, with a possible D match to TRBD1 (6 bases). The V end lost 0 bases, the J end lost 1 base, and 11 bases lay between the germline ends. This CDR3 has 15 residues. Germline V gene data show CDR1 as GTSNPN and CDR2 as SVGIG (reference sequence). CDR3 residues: CAWSVRDTRTDTQYF. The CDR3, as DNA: TGTGCCTGGAGTGTCCGGGACACCCGCACAGATACGCAGTATTTT.

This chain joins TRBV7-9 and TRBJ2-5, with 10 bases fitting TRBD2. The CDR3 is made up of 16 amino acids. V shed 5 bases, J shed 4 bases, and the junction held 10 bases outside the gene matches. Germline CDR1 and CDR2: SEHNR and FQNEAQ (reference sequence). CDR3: CASSSSGTSASETQYF. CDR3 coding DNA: TGTGCCAGCAGCAGCTCCGGGACTAGCGCTTCAGAGACCCAGTACTTC. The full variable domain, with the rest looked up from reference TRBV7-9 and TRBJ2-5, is DTGVSQNPRHKITKRGQNVTFRCDPISEHNRLYWYRQTLGQGPEFLTYFQNEAQLEKSRLLSDRFSAERPKGSFSTLEIQRTEQGDSAMYLCASSSSGTSASETQYFGPGTRLLVL.

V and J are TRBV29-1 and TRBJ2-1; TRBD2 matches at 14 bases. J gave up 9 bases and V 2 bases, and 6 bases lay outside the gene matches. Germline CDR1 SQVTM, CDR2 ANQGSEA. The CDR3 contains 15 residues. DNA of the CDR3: TGCAGCGTTGAAATGACTAGCGGGGGGGCGGGTGAGCAGTTCTTC. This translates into CSVEMTSGGAGEQFF.

The CDR3 DNA sequence: TGCAGTGCTCCGCGCCGGGAGGTAGAAGATACGCAGTATTTT. Encoded protein: CSAPRREVEDTQYF. The V call is TRBV20-1, the J call TRBJ2-3; 7 positions match TRBD2. This CDR3 has 14 residues. The V and J ends lost 5 bases and 5 bases, in that order; junction bases with no gene match: 10. Germline CDR1 and CDR2: DFQATT and SNEGSKA (reference sequence).